The sequence of this T cell receptor beta chain was determined in a study of persistence of HIV-infected CD4 T cells. Overall study: CD4+ T cells responding to CMV or HIV-1 Gag were isolated.

The CDR3 extends over 14 amino acids. Deletions cut 3 bases from V and 5 bases from J, with 13 bases between. Germline loops: CDR1 SQVTM, CDR2 ANQGSEA. Lysates of CMV-infected fibroblasts at around 9.9 ug/mL stimulated these cells. CD40L-negative CD69-negative CD45RO-high memory CD4+ T cells were sorted as populations depleted of antigen-responding cells. Anti-CD28/CD49d costimulation, CD40-blocking antibody and enfuvirtide were given to CD8-depleted PBMCs for roughly 20 hours. This clone was seen only a few times. The antigen remains unidentified. This was the immunoSEQ version 4 assay in survey mode. TCRdb keeps only in-frame clones here, not all; method: immunoSEQ multiplex PCR. The repertoire holds some 28,000 clones, with more than 75% as singletons. Findings and caveats of the study: CMV- and Gag-responding cells had lower TCRbeta richness than CD3/CD28-responding cells.

The sample here was CD4+ T cells sorted from PBMCs after roughly 18-hour stimulation, taken from a patient who received antiretroviral therapy. The clonotype comes from an adult man with HIV who was CMV-seropositive. The chain employs TRBV29-1 and TRBJ2-2; D is uncertain. CDR3: CSVDPAGRTGELFF. For the CDR3, the DNA is TGCAGCGTTGACCCAGCAGGCAGGACCGGGGAGCTGTTTTTT.